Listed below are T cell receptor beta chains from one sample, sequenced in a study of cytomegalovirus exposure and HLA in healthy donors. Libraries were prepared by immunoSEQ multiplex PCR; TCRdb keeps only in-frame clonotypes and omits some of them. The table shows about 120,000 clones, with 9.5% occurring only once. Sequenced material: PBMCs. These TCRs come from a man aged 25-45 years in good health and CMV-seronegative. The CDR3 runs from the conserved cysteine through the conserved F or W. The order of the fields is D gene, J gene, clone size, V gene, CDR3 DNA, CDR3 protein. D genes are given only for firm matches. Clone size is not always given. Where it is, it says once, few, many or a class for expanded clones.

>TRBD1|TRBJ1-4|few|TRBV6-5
TGTGCCAGCAGTGAACAGGGGTCTAATGAAAAACTGTTTTTT
CASSEQGSNEKLFF
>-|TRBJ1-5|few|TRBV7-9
TGTGCCAGCAGCTTAGGGCGAGGCCAGCCCCAGCATTTT
CASSLGRGQPQHF
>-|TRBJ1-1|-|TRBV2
TGTGCCAGCAGCGGAGGGAGGGGGATGAACACTGAAGCTTTCTTT
CASSGGRGMNTEAFF
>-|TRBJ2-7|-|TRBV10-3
TGTGCCATCAGTGATATCGGGAAACTAACCTACGAGCAGTACTTC
CAISDIGKLTYEQYF
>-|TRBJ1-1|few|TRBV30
TGTGCCCGAGGCAGGGTGGACACTGAAGCTTTCTTT
CARGRVDTEAFF
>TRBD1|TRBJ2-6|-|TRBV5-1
TGCGCCAGCAGTTCCGGACAGGTACTACTCTCTGGGGCCAACGTCCTGACTTTC
CASSSGQVLLSGANVLTF
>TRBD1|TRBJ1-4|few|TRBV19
TGTGCCAGTAGTTGGGACAGTTCTAATGAAAAACTGTTTTTT
CASSWDSSNEKLFF
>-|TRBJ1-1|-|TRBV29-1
TGCAGCGTCCTGTGGAACACTGAAGCTTTCTTT
CSVLWNTEAFF
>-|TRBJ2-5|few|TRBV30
TGTGCCTGGAGGAGGGGGAGCGGGATCGAGACCCAGTACTTC
CAWRRGSGIETQYF
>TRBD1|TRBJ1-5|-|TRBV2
TGTGCCAGCAGTGGTCCGGGACAGGAACAGCCCCAGCATTTT
CASSGPGQEQPQHF
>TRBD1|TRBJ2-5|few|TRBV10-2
TGCGCCAGCACCGAAGGGACAGAGCAAGAGAAGACCCAGTACTTC
CASTEGTEQEKTQYF
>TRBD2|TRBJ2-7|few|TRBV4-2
TGTGCCAGCAGCCAATGGACTAGCGGGAGTATCTACGAGCAGTACTTC
CASSQWTSGSIYEQYF
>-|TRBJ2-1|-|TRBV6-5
TGTGCCAGCAGTCCCCGATCTCCCGGCGAGGGTGAGCAGTTCTTC
CASSPRSPGEGEQFF
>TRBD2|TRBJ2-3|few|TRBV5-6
TGTGCCAGCAGCTTACCGGGACTAGCGGGGGATACGCAGTATTTT
CASSLPGLAGDTQYF
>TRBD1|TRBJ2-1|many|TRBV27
TGTGCCAGCAGTTTACCCGGACAGGCCAGCTCCTACAATGAGCAGTTCTTC
CASSLPGQASSYNEQFF
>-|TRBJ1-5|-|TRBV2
TGTGCCAGCAGTAGGCTGGTTACGGGGGGCAATCAGCCCCAGCATTTT
CASSRLVTGGNQPQHF
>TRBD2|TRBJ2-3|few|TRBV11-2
TGTGCCAGCAGCTTCAGACTAGCGGGGAGCACAGATACGCAGTATTTT
CASSFRLAGSTDTQYF
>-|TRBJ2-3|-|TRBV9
TGTGCCAGCAGCGTCCGATTGGGAAGAGGGACAGATACGCAGTATTTT
CASSVRLGRGTDTQYF
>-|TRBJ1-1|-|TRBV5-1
TGCGCCAGCAGCTATACTTTCCCAGGCGCGAACACTGAAGCTTTCTTT
CASSYTFPGANTEAFF
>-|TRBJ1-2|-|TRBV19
TGTGCCAGTAGATCCGACAGGCCTACCTATGGCTACACCTTC
CASRSDRPTYGYTF
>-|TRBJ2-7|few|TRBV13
TGTGCCAGCAGCGTACAGGGTAGCGAGCAGTACTTC
CASSVQGSEQYF
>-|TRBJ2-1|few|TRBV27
TGTGCCAGCTGGGTGGGGGCGGATGAGCAGTTCTTC
CASWVGADEQFF